These T cell receptor beta chains were read from a single sample in a study of CD8 T cells in Susac syndrome. One entry per CDR3 protein, called by TCRdb with MiXCR from the immunoSEQ multiplex PCR reads. The data show 70,000 to 85,000 distinct CDR3 sequences, with 96% seen just once and around 0.41% held by the top ten. The specimen was CD8+ T cells from PBMCs. Receptors originate from a human donor with Susac syndrome. The CDR3 runs from the conserved cysteine through the conserved F or W. D genes are given only for firm matches. Not every row has a clone size; where given, it reads once, few, many or a size class.

clone_size j_call v_call d_call cdr3_aa cdr3_nt
NA TRBJ2-5 TRBV5-6 TRBD1 CASSFGQGPYQETQYF TGTGCCAGCAGCTTCGGACAGGGGCCGTACCAAGAGACCCAGTACTTC
NA TRBJ1-1 TRBV4-2 NA CASGLGGTEAFF TGTGCCAGTGGCCTGGGAGGGACTGAAGCTTTCTTT
NA TRBJ2-1 TRBV6-2/TRBV6-3 NA CASSYPPGPEQFF TGTGCCAGCAGTTACCCCCCGGGCCCTGAGCAGTTCTTC
NA TRBJ2-7 TRBV6-5 NA CASSYFSQGDEQYF TGTGCCAGCAGTTACTTTTCGCAAGGCGACGAGCAGTACTTC
NA TRBJ2-3 TRBV28 NA CASSHTGTSDADTQYF TGTGCCAGCAGTCACACCGGGACAAGCGACGCAGATACGCAGTATTTT
once TRBJ2-4 TRBV20-1 NA CSGSGPQNIQYF TGCAGTGGATCGGGACCACAAAACATTCAGTACTTC
NA TRBJ2-5 TRBV4-3 TRBD1 CASSQNRGPAETQYF TGCGCCAGCAGCCAAAATAGGGGGCCGGCGGAGACCCAGTACTTC
NA TRBJ1-1 TRBV19 NA CASSIGTAIEAFF TGTGCCAGTAGTATAGGGACAGCGATTGAAGCTTTCTTT
NA TRBJ2-7 TRBV5-5 TRBD1 CASSPRASDRASDEQYF TGTGCCAGCAGCCCCCGAGCCTCGGACAGGGCAAGCGACGAGCAGTACTTC
NA TRBJ2-3 TRBV20-1 NA CSARDLNDHADTQYF TGCAGTGCTAGAGATCTTAACGACCATGCAGATACGCAGTATTTT
once TRBJ2-3 TRBV29-1 TRBD1 CSVATDRGRHTQYF TGCAGCGTTGCTACGGACAGGGGGCGTCATACGCAGTATTTT
NA TRBJ1-6 TRBV27 TRBD1 CASSPGQDNSPLHF TGTGCCAGCTCTCCGGGACAGGATAATTCACCCCTCCACTTT
NA TRBJ2-7 TRBV15 NA CATSNIGQTYEQYF TGTGCCACCAGCAACATTGGACAGACCTACGAGCAGTACTTC
NA TRBJ2-1 TRBV14 TRBD2 CASSQSPGGFQFF TGTGCCAGCAGCCAAAGCCCCGGGGGGTTCCAGTTCTTC
once TRBJ2-1 TRBV5-4 NA CASSSDKEQFF TGTGCCAGCAGTTCTGACAAGGAGCAGTTCTTC
NA TRBJ2-1 TRBV29-1 NA CSVDLDEPSSYNEQFF TGCAGCGTTGATCTTGACGAACCGAGCTCCTACAATGAGCAGTTCTTC
NA TRBJ2-5 TRBV7-3 NA CASSLNPQEVLGKTQYF TGTGCCAGCAGCTTAAACCCCCAGGAGGTCCTAGGAAAGACCCAGTACTTC
NA TRBJ2-1 TRBV19 TRBD2 CASSILAGVGNEQFF TGTGCCAGTAGTATCTTAGCGGGAGTTGGGAATGAGCAGTTCTTC
NA TRBJ2-3 TRBV28 TRBD1 CASSLGTGTDTQYF TGTGCCAGCAGTTTGGGGACAGGGACAGATACGCAGTATTTT
NA TRBJ2-1 TRBV5-1 TRBD2 CASSPRPPPGLGHNEQFF TGCGCCAGCAGTCCCAGACCACCCCCGGGACTAGGCCACAATGAGCAGTTCTTC
NA TRBJ2-2 TRBV4-1 TRBD1 CASSQDLGQGGTGELFF TGCGCCAGCAGCCAAGATCTAGGACAGGGGGGAACCGGGGAGCTGTTTTTT
NA TRBJ2-5 TRBV10-3 NA CAISEPTGWQETQYF TGTGCCATCAGTGAACCCACAGGGTGGCAAGAGACCCAGTACTTC
NA TRBJ2-1 TRBV3-1 NA CASSQTASSPLNEQFF TGTGCCAGCAGCCAAACAGCCTCATCCCCCTTGAATGAGCAGTTCTTC
NA TRBJ2-2 TRBV5-4 NA CASREGGNTGELFF TGTGCCAGCAGGGAGGGGGGGAATACCGGGGAGCTGTTTTTT
NA TRBJ1-3 TRBV12-3/TRBV12-4 NA CASSSPREAGNTIYF TGTGCCAGTTCATCTCCCAGGGAAGCTGGAAACACCATATATTTT
NA TRBJ1-4 TRBV3-1 NA CASSQSEKLFF TGTGCCAGCAGCCAGAGTGAAAAACTGTTTTTT
NA TRBJ2-1 TRBV7-9 NA CASSGTGNEQFF TGTGCCAGCAGCGGTACGGGGAATGAGCAGTTCTTC
NA TRBJ1-1 TRBV18 TRBD1 CASSRGREAEAFF TGTGCCAGCTCAAGGGGGCGGGAGGCTGAAGCTTTCTTT
once TRBJ2-6 TRBV6-1 TRBD1 CASRIWDSLSGANVLTF TGTGCCAGCAGGATTTGGGACAGCCTCTCTGGGGCCAACGTCCTGACTTTC
NA TRBJ1-1 TRBV12-3/TRBV12-4 TRBD1 CASGPGTGGEAFF TGTGCCAGCGGCCCCGGGACAGGGGGCGAGGCTTTCTTT
NA TRBJ2-5 TRBV5-1 NA CASSFRGRPATDNQYF TGCGCCAGCAGCTTCCGGGGACGGCCCGCGACGGACAACCAGTACTTC
NA TRBJ2-1 TRBV6-2/TRBV6-3 NA CASTGRSYNEQFF TGTGCCAGTACGGGGCGGTCGTACAATGAGCAGTTCTTC
NA TRBJ2-7 TRBV6-2/TRBV6-3 NA CASRPRTAVYEQYF TGTGCCAGCAGACCCCGGACAGCGGTCTACGAGCAGTACTTC
NA TRBJ1-2 TRBV4-1 TRBD1 CASSQDNPGGYGYTF TGCGCCAGCAGCCAAGATAATCCAGGGGGCTATGGCTACACCTTC
NA TRBJ2-4 TRBV2 NA CASSEALRGQTAKNIQYF TGTGCCAGCAGTGAAGCGCTTAGAGGACAGACAGCCAAAAACATTCAGTACTTC
NA TRBJ2-1 TRBV20-1 NA CSATHHEQFF TGCAGTGCTACTCACCATGAGCAGTTCTTC